This T cell receptor beta chain appears in the sequencing data of a study of OX40 agonist ivuxolimab in advanced cancers. General study results and limits: The antigen specificity of the peripheral T cells (those that were expanded) was not determined.

With regard to this clone: Its antigen is not identified.

Profiling relied on immunoSEQ multiplex PCR, and the TCRdb table lists in-frame clones only, not all of them. This table holds fewer than 65,000 clones, 88% found once. Germline CDR1 is MDHEN and CDR2 is SYDVKM. CDR3 size: 15 residues. Trimming removed 4 bases at V and 7 bases at J, with 17 bases between. V usage is TRBV28 and J usage is TRBJ2-1; D is undetermined. The sample here was CD4+ or CD8+ T cells sorted from blood, taken in a trial of the OX40 agonist ivuxolimab. The receptor comes from an adult with an advanced solid tumor such as melanoma, head and neck, liver or kidney cancer. CDR3 residues: CASSSPRSFRNEQFF. The CDR3 DNA reads TGTGCCAGCAGTTCCCCCCGATCTTTTAGGAATGAGCAGTTCTTC.